The 2 T cell receptor beta chains listed next were all sequenced from one sample in a study of cytomegalovirus exposure and HLA in healthy donors. Assay: immunoSEQ multiplex PCR; the TCRdb copy retains only in-frame clones and omits some. The table shows about 130,000 clones, with roughly 90% occurring only once. The sequenced sample was PBMCs. These receptors were collected from a young man in good health and CMV-seronegative.

The V call is TRBV4-2, the J call TRBJ2-3; TRBD2 matches at 7 bases. Germline V CDR1 and CDR2: LGHNA, YNFKEQ. V shed 1 base, J shed 1 base, and the junction held 2 bases outside the gene matches. The CDR3 runs to 15 residues. The CDR3 DNA reads as TGTGCCAGCAGCCAAGCTCTAGCGGGCACAGATACGCAGTATTTT. Its protein product is CASSQALAGTDTQYF.

This chain joins TRBV18 and TRBJ1-1; TRBD1 might be the D (5 bases). There are 15 residues in the CDR3. Germline V lookup: CDR1 KGHSH, CDR2 LQKENI. The V and J ends lost 1 base and 3 bases respectively, with 12 bases between them. The CDR3 DNA follows: TGTGCCAGCTCACCACGCACTGGACAAGACACTGAAGCTTTCTTT. This codes for CASSPRTGQDTEAFF.